The 9 T cell receptor beta chains reported below all come from one sample, sequenced in a study of beta chain features in type 1 diabetes. The entirety of the isolated RNA underwent reverse transcription, so expressed TCRB transcripts were sequenced. TCRdb's table, derived via immunoSEQ multiplex PCR, lists solely in-frame clones and lacks some. This sample has 900,000 or so clones, with roughly 16% found just once. Sequencing input: naive CD4+ T cells from blood. The source is a woman younger than 35 in good health.

The rearrangement joins TRBV4-2 to TRBJ1-5; 10 bases are a match to TRBD1. There are 19 residues in the CDR3. Germline V CDR1 and CDR2: LGHNA, YNFKEQ. With V trimmed by 1 base and J by 3 bases, 12 bases remained unmatched. CDR3 residues: CASSQGRGDRGVLNQPQHF. The CDR3 coding sequence is TGTGCCAGCAGCCAAGGCCGTGGGGACAGGGGAGTCCTCAATCAGCCCCAGCATTTT.

The V gene is TRBV7-8, the J gene TRBJ2-3; perhaps TRBD2 as D (5 bases). Trimming removed 0 bases from V and 2 bases from J, with 12 bases in between. Germline CDR1 reads SGHVS; CDR2 reads FQNEAQ. The CDR3 has 16 amino acids. The CDR3 DNA sequence: TGTGCCAGCAGCTTAGCGCCGGCGGGTCTCACAGATACGCAGTATTTT. It yields the protein CASSLAPAGLTDTQYF.

In this sample, this clone turned up a few times. The chain recombines TRBV7-3 with TRBJ2-1, with 7 bases identical to TRBD2. V was pared by 2 bases and J by 5 bases, with 6 bases of the junction left unmatched. CDR3 length equals 15 residues. The germline CDR1 and CDR2 sequences are SGHTA and FQGTGA. This chain's CDR3 is CASSLGLAENNEQFF. CDR3 nucleotides: TGTGCCAGCAGCTTAGGCCTAGCGGAAAACAATGAGCAGTTCTTC.

The sample holds a few counts of this clone. This sample also contains other DNA sequences that code for the same CDR3. This chain connects TRBV28 to TRBJ1-1, with D hard to call. V lost 5 bases and J lost 2, with 12 bases in between. This CDR3 comprises 14 residues. The germline CDR1 and CDR2 sequences are MDHEN and SYDVKM. CDR3 in amino acids: CASSLGGSNTEAFF. CDR3 nucleotide sequence: TGTGCCAGCAGTCTCGGTGGGAGTAACACTGAAGCTTTCTTT.

The chain uses TRBV19 and TRBJ1-1; perhaps TRBD1 as D (5 bases). Germline V gene data show CDR1 as LNHDA and CDR2 as SQIVND (reference sequence). The V end was cut by 4 bases, the J end by 5 bases, with 11 bases between. CDR3 length: 13 amino acids. In DNA form, the CDR3 reads TGTGCCAGTAGTACGGCGACAGTTACTGAAGCTTTCTTT. It specifies CASSTATVTEAFF.

CDR3 sequence (DNA): TGTGCCAGCAGTTACTCCTTGGACAAGAGCTATGGCTACACCTTC. Residues: CASSYSLDKSYGYTF. The rearrangement uses TRBV6-5 and TRBJ1-2, with a possible D match to TRBD1 (5 bases). Germline lookup yields CDR1 MNHEY and CDR2 SVGAGI. This CDR3 is built from 15 residues. Trimming removed 0 bases from V and 4 bases from J, with 12 bases in between.

The rearrangement uses TRBV4-2 and TRBJ2-2; D call uncertain. Germline CDR1 reads LGHNA; CDR2 reads YNFKEQ. Trimming took 0 bases from V and 6 from J, leaving 5 bases between them. This CDR3 is 13 amino acids long. CDR3 sequence (DNA): TGTGCCAGCAGCCAAGAGGGATCCGGGGAGCTGTTTTTT. It is translated as CASSQEGSGELFF.

This clone was seen a few times. The V and J genes are TRBV5-1 and TRBJ1-1; TRBD1 matches 8 bases. This CDR3 is 13 amino acids long. CDR1 is SGHRS, CDR2 YFSETQ, per germline. J gave up 3 bases and V 3 bases, and 1 base lay outside the gene matches. The CDR3 here is CASSYRGDTEAFF. The DNA of the CDR3 is TGCGCCAGCAGCTACAGGGGGGACACTGAAGCTTTCTTT.

This clone occurred a few times. Other DNA sequences of this sample code for an identical CDR3. This sequence joins TRBV15 and TRBJ2-7; 10 bases are shared with TRBD1. V was pared by 0 bases and J by 4 bases, with 3 bases of the junction left unmatched. This CDR3 has 15 residues. Germline lookup yields CDR1 LNHNV and CDR2 YYDKDF (reference sequence). DNA of the CDR3: TGTGCCACCAGCAGAGACCCGGGACAGGGGTACGAGCAGTACTTC. It specifies CATSRDPGQGYEQYF.